The sequence of this T cell receptor (beta chain) was determined in a study of post-analysis software for immune sequencing data (dated by TCRdb to between 2014 and 2016). For context, the study as a whole: Recorded disease courses included relapsing-remitting, secondary progressive and progressive-relapsing multiple sclerosis, with some patients lacking subtype annotation. The patient repertoires were compared against fewer than twelve previously published healthy control repertoires obtained from donors aged roughly 6 to 25 years. A subset of samples was prepared in parallel using single-end sample barcoding, then pooled and co-amplified after Illumina adapter ligation.

Overall study results and their limits: The multiple sclerosis patient group was slightly younger than the control group. Strong co-clustering of samples prepared in the same batch was shown by direct clustering with F measure, prompting a batch-effect correction. Normalized Chao1 diversity was significantly lower in multiple sclerosis patients than controls, suggesting substantial peripheral T-cell clonal expansion. Four or five TRBV segments, including TRBV5-6, TRBV5-1 and TRBV20-1, were significantly more frequent in patients than controls.

Library creation used PCR. Instrument used: Illumina HiSeq 2500. Unique molecular identifiers were incorporated into TCR beta cDNA libraries to reduce PCR and sequencing biases. Per 1 to 10 million input T cells, roughly 0.5 million cDNA molecules were obtained, such that each molecule approximated one T cell. The same protocol used for the earlier healthy control dataset was applied to prepare and sequence the patient libraries. Samples belonging to the same batch were prepared together, multiplexed and sequenced on a shared HiSeq lane. In the original analysis: MIGEC was used to process the raw barcoded reads, and molecular identifier groups with only a single read were discarded before consensus assembly and CDR3 extraction. VDJtools was used for post-analysis of the clonotype tables, with diversity normalized by down-sampling every dataset to the smallest sample size. Repertoire overlap clustering matched CDR3 amino acid but not nucleotide sequences to correct batch-related cross-sample contamination. TCRdb applied fastp at Q25 and MiXCR to the public reads, then kept only in-frame beta chains. Identical CDR3 protein sequences are pooled into one entry, listed with their most common genes and DNA. TCRdb's processing, not the study's, gives the V and J calls here. A total of about 460,000 distinct CDR3 sequences appear in this sample, under 55% of them only once. The ten largest clones capture around 10% of the sample.

On this clonotype itself: No antigen is known for it. No base quality information exists; no much larger clone differs at one position.

To demonstrate the VDJtools post-analysis software, the study profiled TCR beta repertoires from the peripheral blood of 13 young patients with multiple sclerosis. Multiple sclerosis patients were children and adolescents aged roughly 6 to 17 years. Via the germline V gene, CDR1 is SQVTM and CDR2 ANQGSEA. Measured from the cysteine to the phenylalanine, the CDR3 is 19 residues long. The only DNA kept is the CDR3, 57 bases in frame from the first base. The chain couples TRBV29-1 to TRBJ2-4, with TRBD1 identical over 9 junction bases. TRBJ2-7 explains the end of the DNA better; the J call may be wrong. Sequencing was done on a sample of blood. This TCR derives from a girl aged 10-17 years with multiple sclerosis. The DNA sequence is as follows: TGCAGCGTGTCACGACCAATGGGACAGGGTGGGTTGTCTAGGTACGAGCAGTACTTC. It translates as CSVSRPMGQGGLSRYEQYF.